Each of the 16 T cell receptor beta chains below was sequenced from the same sample in a study of CD8 T cells in ankylosing spondylitis. Study results and caveats: Blood of patients with ankylosing spondylitis appeared to be characterized by a TCR beta motif of 8 or 9 highly homologous variants.

These receptors are not linked to any known antigen. Using its own MiXCR run on the 5' RACE reads, TCRdb lists one record per CDR3 protein. The profile shows about 460,000 distinct CDR3 sequences, over 4% of them singletons. Sequencing was done on a sample of blood, either unsorted or a sorted T cell fraction (not recorded which). The origin of the receptors is a male donor with ankylosing spondylitis.

The V call is TRBV6-5, the J call TRBJ2-7; D might be TRBD1 or TRBD2, each matching 5 bases. Looked up from germline, CDR1 is MNHEY and CDR2 is SVGAGI. V was pared by 4 bases and J by 3 bases, with 13 bases between. The CDR3 extends over 14 amino acids. For the CDR3, the DNA is TGTGCCAGCAGTTGGGGGAACGAGATCTACGAGCAGTACTTC. It yields the protein CASSWGNEIYEQYF.

This clonotype was seen ten or more times. The rearrangement links TRBV20-1 to TRBJ2-3; no definite D call. Germline V lookup: CDR1 DFQATT, CDR2 SNEGSKA (reference sequence). V lost 3 bases and J 4 bases, leaving 14 bases between the germline ends. The CDR3 extends over 14 amino acids. The chain's CDR3 is CSASLPTVPDTQYF. CDR3 nucleotide sequence: TGCAGTGCTAGTCTTCCGACTGTCCCAGATACGCAGTATTTT.

This clonotype was detected ten times or more. The rearrangement joins TRBV5-1 to TRBJ2-7; D unresolved. This CDR3 is built from 13 residues. From germline, CDR1 is SGHRS and CDR2 YFSETQ. The V gene lost 2 bases and the J gene lost 3 bases, with 9 bases spanning the gap. The CDR3 bases are TGCGCCAGCAGCTTTTTTACCCGCTACGAGCAGTACTTC. It specifies CASSFFTRYEQYF.

In its sample, this clonotype was seen many times. This sequence joins TRBV6-2 or TRBV6-3 and TRBJ1-5, with D tentatively TRBD1 (6 bases). Germline assignment: CDR1 MNHEY and CDR2 SVGEGT. The CDR3 is 13 amino acids. Trimming stripped 6 bases from V and 7 bases from J, with 13 bases between. The CDR3 is CASRDRRVQPQHF. CDR3 nucleotides: TGTGCCAGCAGAGACAGGAGAGTCCAGCCCCAGCATTTT.

This clonotype was observed many times. J is TRBJ1-6 and V is TRBV20-1; maybe TRBD1 (5 bases). This CDR3 region has 14 residues. Trimming cost V 3 bases and J 10 bases, with 16 bases left between them. Germline-derived CDR1 and CDR2 are DFQATT and SNEGSKA (reference sequence). The CDR3 DNA reads as TGCAGTGCTAGCGTACAGGAATTAGGATCACCCCTCCACTTT. It encodes CSASVQELGSPLHF.

Ten or more counts support this clonotype. The rearrangement joins TRBV7-2 to TRBJ2-5, with 7 bases fitting TRBD1. V dropped 5 bases and J dropped 2; count of bases not matched to a gene: 11. The CDR3 is made up of 16 amino acids. Germline V gene data show CDR1 as SGHTA and CDR2 as FQGNSA. CDR3 DNA: TGTGCCAGCAGCAAACTGACGGGACAGAAACAAGAGACCCAGTACTTC. As protein: CASSKLTGQKQETQYF.

This clonotype came up many times. The chain links TRBV5-1 to TRBJ2-7; 7 bases align to TRBD1. V gave up 4 bases and J gave up 5 bases; unmatched junction bases: 6. This CDR3 region has 13 residues. Germline CDR1 reads SGHRS; CDR2 reads YFSETQ. The CDR3 nucleotides are TGCGCCAGCAGCCGAAGGGGGACAGACGAGCAGTACTTC. It specifies CASSRRGTDEQYF.

This clonotype was picked up many times. The V and J genes are TRBV7-2 and TRBJ2-7; tentative D call: TRBD2 (5 bases). The V gene's germline CDR1 is SGHTA and CDR2 FQGNSA. The V and J ends lost 5 bases and 0 bases respectively, with 14 bases between them. CDR3 size: 15 residues. In nucleotides, the CDR3 is TGTGCCAGCAGCCCGCGGCGGGCCAGCTCCTACGAGCAGTACTTC. It encodes CASSPRRASSYEQYF.

This clonotype was recorded at least ten times. V is TRBV28 and J is TRBJ2-7; TRBD1 might be the D (6 bases). The CDR3 runs 14 residues. Germline CDR1 MDHEN, CDR2 SYDVKM. V lost 4 bases and J lost 2, with 12 bases in between. In DNA form, the CDR3 reads TGTGCCAGCAGTTACAGGGATCCCCCCTACGAGCAGTACTTC. Its translation: CASSYRDPPYEQYF.

V usage is TRBV27 and J usage is TRBJ2-5, with D perhaps TRBD1 or TRBD2 (5 bases each). CDR1 is MNHEY, CDR2 SMNVEV, per germline (reference sequence). CDR3 length: 16 amino acids. Trimming cost V 2 bases and J 5 bases, with 18 bases left between them. CDR3 DNA: TGTGCCAGCAGTTTAAGGGCAGGGAGAGCCAGGGAGACCCAGTACTTC. Translated, it gives CASSLRAGRARETQYF.

This clonotype appeared many times. The chain carries TRBV27 and TRBJ2-1; no reliable D call. The V end was cut by 2 bases, the J end by 1 base, with 6 bases between. CDR3 length: 14 amino acids. From germline, CDR1 is MNHEY and CDR2 SMNVEV (reference sequence). CDR3 region: CASSLIRSYNEQFF. For the CDR3, the DNA is TGTGCCAGCAGTTTAATTCGATCCTACAATGAGCAGTTCTTC.

This clonotype came up many times. The chain is built from TRBV5-6 and TRBJ2-5, with D perhaps matching TRBD1 or TRBD2 (5 bases each). V lost 1 base to trimming and J lost 0 bases, with 13 bases between them. The CDR3 is made up of 16 amino acids. CDR1 is SGHDT and CDR2 is YYEEEE in the germline V gene. The CDR3 region is CASSLRDHTYQETQYF. CDR3 coding DNA: TGTGCCAGCAGCTTGAGGGACCACACGTACCAAGAGACCCAGTACTTC. Supplemented by reference TRBV5-6 and TRBJ2-5, the full variable domain reads DAGVTQSPTHLIKTRGQQVTLRCSPKSGHDTVSWYQQALGQGPQFIFQYYEEEERQRGNFPDRFSGHQFPNYSSELNVNALLLGDSALYLCASSLRDHTYQETQYFGPGTRLLVL.

This clonotype was counted at least ten times. The genes are TRBV7-9 and TRBJ2-2; 7 bases agree with TRBD1. The CDR3 is 17 residues long. Germline assignment: CDR1 SEHNR and CDR2 FQNEAQ (reference sequence). V shed 8 bases and J 2 bases; nucleotides not matched to a gene: 14. The CDR3 region is CASVWDSRSLNTGELFF. Written as DNA, the CDR3 is TGTGCCAGCGTGTGGGACAGTCGATCCCTCAACACCGGGGAGCTGTTTTTT.

This clonotype was counted many times. The V gene is TRBV29-1, the J gene TRBJ1-1; the match to TRBD1 covers 11 bases. CDR3 length: 12 amino acids. The junction had 2 bases not matched to a gene; V was cut back by 7 bases and J by 4 bases. Germline V gene lookup returns CDR1 SQVTM and CDR2 ANQGSEA. The CDR3 coding sequence is TGCAGCGGGGGACAGGGGGGCACTGAAGCTTTCTTT. Its translation: CSGGQGGTEAFF.

The table lists this clonotype with many counts. The rearrangement uses TRBV7-8 and TRBJ2-1, with 11 bases that match TRBD2. V shed 5 bases, J shed 4 bases, and the junction held 10 bases outside the gene matches. This CDR3 is 17 amino acids long. The germline V gene has CDR1 SGHVS and CDR2 FQNEAQ. CDR3 coding DNA: TGTGCCAGCAGCACTAGAGATAGACTAGCGGGGTACAATGAGCAGTTCTTC. It specifies CASSTRDRLAGYNEQFF.

Ten or more counts support this clonotype. The chain joins TRBV5-1 to TRBJ2-7; maybe TRBD1 (5 bases). V shed 0 bases and J shed 2 bases, with 15 bases lying between them. CDR1 and CDR2 from the germline V gene are SGHRS and YFSETQ. The CDR3 is 16 residues long. CDR3 coding DNA: TGCGCCAGCAGCTTGGATTTGGGGCAGGGTCCCTACGAGCAGTACTTC. Protein product: CASSLDLGQGPYEQYF.